The following is a T cell receptor beta chain sequence with its context. Its target is unknown. This entry belongs to a study of OX40 agonist ivuxolimab in advanced cancers. Overall study findings and caveats: The 0.1-3.0 mg/kg partial responders had among the lowest clonal expansion.

The data were produced by immunoSEQ multiplex PCR, yet TCRdb's version contains in-frame clones alone and is incomplete. The sample consists of some 80,000 clones, roughly 90% of them appearing once. Systemic immunosuppression or autoimmune disease history was grounds to exclude patients. Blood draws occurred at baseline, cycle 4 day 1, and cycle 7 day 1. Germline CDR1 reads KGHSH; CDR2 reads LQKENI. V shed 5 bases and J 7 bases; nucleotides not matched to a gene: 6. The CDR3 sequence is 15 residues long. The rearrangement uses TRBV18 and TRBJ2-2; 11 bases are shared with TRBD1. This clonotype originated in an adult with an advanced solid tumor such as melanoma, head and neck, liver or kidney cancer. Sequenced material: CD4+ or CD8+ T cells sorted from blood, taken in a trial of the OX40 agonist ivuxolimab. CDR3 sequence: CASSRTGGEVGELFF. In DNA form, the CDR3 reads TGTGCCAGCTCAAGGACAGGGGGCGAAGTCGGGGAGCTGTTTTTT.